The rows below give T cell receptor beta chains drawn from one sample of a study of cytomegalovirus exposure and HLA in healthy donors. Libraries were prepared by immunoSEQ multiplex PCR; TCRdb keeps only in-frame clonotypes and omits some of them. This sample carries under 200,000 clones, 70% to 85% of them seen once, and the ten largest clones take under 6.5%. Input material: PBMCs. All receptors come from a man aged 50 to 60 in good health and CMV-seropositive. The CDR3 runs from the conserved cysteine through the conserved F or W. D genes are given only for firm matches. A row's size may be missing; if present it is once, few, many or a size class.

clone_size	v_call	j_call	d_call	cdr3_nt	cdr3_aa
.	TRBV5-1	TRBJ2-1	TRBD1	TGCGCCAGCAGCCTGGGACAGCCCTACAATGAGCAGTTCTTC	CASSLGQPYNEQFF
.	TRBV5-6	TRBJ1-1	TRBD1	TGTGCCAGCAGCTCTTTTTTACAGGGGGGCACTGAAGCTTTCTTT	CASSSFLQGGTEAFF
.	TRBV18	TRBJ2-3	.	TGTGCCAGCTCACCTTCAGTCCCCTCTTTGGATACGCAGTATTTT	CASSPSVPSLDTQYF
.	TRBV15	TRBJ2-1	TRBD1	TGTGCCACCGCTACCACAGGGGGCTACAATGAGCAGTTCTTC	CATATTGGYNEQFF
.	TRBV6-1	TRBJ2-1	.	TGTGCCAGCAGTGGTGAGGTAATGGGCTACAATGAGCAGTTCTTC	CASSGEVMGYNEQFF
few	TRBV19	TRBJ1-5	TRBD1	TGTGCCAGTAGTACGGGACAGGATAGACAGCCCCAGCATTTT	CASSTGQDRQPQHF
few	TRBV6-5	TRBJ2-1	TRBD1	TGTGCCAGCAGTTGGGCAGGGGGCGCCTCCTACAATGAGCAGTTCTTC	CASSWAGGASYNEQFF
.	TRBV6-1	TRBJ1-2	TRBD1	TGTGCCAGCAGCGAGGACAGGTACTATGGCTACACCTTC	CASSEDRYYGYTF
.	TRBV9	TRBJ2-7	TRBD2	TGTGCCAGCAGCGTAGGCGAGCGGGGGTACTACGAGCAGTACTTC	CASSVGERGYYEQYF
.	TRBV4-1	TRBJ1-4	.	TGCGCCAGCAGCCAAGATCAGGTTGCAACTAATGAAAAACTGTTTTTT	CASSQDQVATNEKLFF